This entry concerns a single T cell receptor (beta chain). Its specificity is not known. Trimming left V 1 base short and J 8 bases short, with 5 bases between. The CDR3 runs to 11 residues. The germline gives CDR1 SGHVS, CDR2 FQNEAQ. The sample originates from a study of STAT5B mutations in CD4+ large granular lymphocyte leukemia. Findings of the study overall: Patient CD4-sorted repertoires stayed more clonal than healthy ones after leukemic-clone removal. Higher CD4+ than CD8+ T-LGLL clonality might reflect small sample size. TRBV06-family usage was enriched in top patient clones (8/27) versus controls (2/35).

Profiled with immunoSEQ multiplex PCR; TCRdb holds only in-frame clones, not every one. The table shows just under 20,000 clones, with around 84% occurring only once. The source of this sequence is a human donor in good health. The V gene is TRBV7-8, the J gene TRBJ1-2; D is unclear. The sequencing input was CD4+ T cells from blood buffy coats. The CDR3 reads CASSLDRGYTF. The CDR3 DNA reads TGTGCCAGCAGCTTAGACAGAGGCTACACCTTC.